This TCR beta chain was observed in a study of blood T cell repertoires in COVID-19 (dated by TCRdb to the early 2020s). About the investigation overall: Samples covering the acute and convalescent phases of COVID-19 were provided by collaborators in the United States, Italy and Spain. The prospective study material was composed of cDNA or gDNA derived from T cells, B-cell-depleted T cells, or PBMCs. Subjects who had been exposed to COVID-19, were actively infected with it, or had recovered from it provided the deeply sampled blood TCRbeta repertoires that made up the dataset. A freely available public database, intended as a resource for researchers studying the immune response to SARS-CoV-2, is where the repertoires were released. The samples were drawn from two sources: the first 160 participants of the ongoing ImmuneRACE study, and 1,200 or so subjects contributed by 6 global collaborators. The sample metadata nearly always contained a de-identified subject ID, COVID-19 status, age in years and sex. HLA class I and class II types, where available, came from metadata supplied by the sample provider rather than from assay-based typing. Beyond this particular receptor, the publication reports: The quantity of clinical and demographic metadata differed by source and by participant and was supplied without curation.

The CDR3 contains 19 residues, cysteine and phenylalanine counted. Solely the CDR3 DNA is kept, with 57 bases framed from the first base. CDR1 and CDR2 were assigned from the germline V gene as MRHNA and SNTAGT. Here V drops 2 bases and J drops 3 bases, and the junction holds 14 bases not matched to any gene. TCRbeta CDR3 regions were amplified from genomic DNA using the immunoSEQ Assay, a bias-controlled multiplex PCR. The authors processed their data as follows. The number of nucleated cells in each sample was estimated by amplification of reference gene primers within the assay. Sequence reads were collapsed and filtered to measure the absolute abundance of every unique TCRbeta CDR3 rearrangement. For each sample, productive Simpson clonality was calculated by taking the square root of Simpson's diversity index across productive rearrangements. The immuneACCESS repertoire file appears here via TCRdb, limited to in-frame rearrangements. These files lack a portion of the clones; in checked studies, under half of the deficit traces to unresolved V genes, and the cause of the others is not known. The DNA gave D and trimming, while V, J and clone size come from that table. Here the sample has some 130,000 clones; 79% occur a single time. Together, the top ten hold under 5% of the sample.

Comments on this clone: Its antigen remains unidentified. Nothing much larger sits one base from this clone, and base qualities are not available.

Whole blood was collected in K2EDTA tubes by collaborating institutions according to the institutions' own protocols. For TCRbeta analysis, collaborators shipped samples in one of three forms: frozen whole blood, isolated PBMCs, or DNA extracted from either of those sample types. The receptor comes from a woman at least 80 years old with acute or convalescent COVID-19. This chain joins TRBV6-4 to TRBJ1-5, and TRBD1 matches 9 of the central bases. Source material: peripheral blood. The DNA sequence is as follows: TGTGCCAGCAGTGACCCCCCCGGGACAGGGAGAAGGGTCAATCAGCCCCAGCATTTT. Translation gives CASSDPPGTGRRVNQPQHF.